This entry lists 5 T cell receptor beta chains sequenced from one sample in a study of shared clonotypes between healthy human individuals. The assay was immunoSEQ multiplex PCR, and TCRdb's table has in-frame clones only and misses some. Here the sample spans around 2.3 million clones, 95% being singletons. What was sequenced was naive CD4+ T cells sorted from blood. As to subset: CD45RA+ positively selected. Every receptor here comes from a man between 18 and 35 years old in good health.

This clone was seen only once. This chain links TRBV2 with TRBJ1-1; the D gene is possibly TRBD1 (5 bases). The germline gives CDR1 SNHLY, CDR2 FYNNEI. CDR3 length: 14 residues. V was clipped by 6 bases and J by 8 bases, with 19 bases between them. The CDR3 sequence: CASSKEQVRGEAFF. Here the CDR3 DNA reads TGTGCCAGCAGCAAGGAACAGGTTCGAGGGGAAGCTTTCTTT.

A single count supports this clone. The CDR3 DNA follows: TGTGCCAGCAGTCACGGGATACAGGGCAATCAGCCCCAGCATTTT. It translates to CASSHGIQGNQPQHF. The J gene is TRBJ1-5, the V gene TRBV6-6; TRBD1 might be the D (5 bases). V lost 5 bases and J 2 bases, leaving 13 bases between the germline ends. The CDR3 runs to 15 residues. Germline loops: CDR1 MNHNY, CDR2 SVGAGI (reference sequence).

This chain uses TRBV11-2 with TRBJ2-3; 8 bases agree with TRBD1. The germline V gene has CDR1 SGHAT and CDR2 FQNNGV. Trimming cost V 1 base and J 3 bases; bases outside gene matches: 9. This CDR3 is 17 amino acids long. The CDR3 reads CASSLASGTGDTDTQYF. DNA of the CDR3: TGTGCCAGCAGCTTAGCATCCGGGACAGGAGATACAGATACGCAGTATTTT.

The chain joins TRBV9 to TRBJ1-6; D perhaps matches TRBD1 (6 bases). V shed 4 bases and J shed 13 bases, with 21 bases lying between them. The CDR3 extends over 15 amino acids. Germline-derived CDR1 and CDR2 are SGDLS and YYNGEE. The CDR3 reads CASSSQGQGAFPLHF. The CDR3 bases are TGTGCCAGCAGCTCACAGGGCCAAGGGGCCTTTCCCCTCCACTTT.

The rearrangement joins TRBV30 to TRBJ2-1, with D possibly TRBD1 on 5 matching bases. V lost 5 bases to trimming and J lost 2 bases, with 13 bases between them. Germline values: CDR1 GTSNPN, CDR2 SVGIG (reference sequence). The CDR3 is 14 amino acids. The CDR3 DNA is TGTGCCTGGGAAGGGGTGAGAGCCTACAATGAGCAGTTCTTC. Its translation: CAWEGVRAYNEQFF. Full variable domain (rest looked up from reference TRBV30 and TRBJ2-1): SQTIHQWPATLVQPVGSPLSLECTVEGTSNPNLYWYRQAAGRGLQLLFYSVGIGQISSEVPQNLSASRPQDRQFILSSKKLLLSDSGFYLCAWEGVRAYNEQFFGPGTRLTVL.